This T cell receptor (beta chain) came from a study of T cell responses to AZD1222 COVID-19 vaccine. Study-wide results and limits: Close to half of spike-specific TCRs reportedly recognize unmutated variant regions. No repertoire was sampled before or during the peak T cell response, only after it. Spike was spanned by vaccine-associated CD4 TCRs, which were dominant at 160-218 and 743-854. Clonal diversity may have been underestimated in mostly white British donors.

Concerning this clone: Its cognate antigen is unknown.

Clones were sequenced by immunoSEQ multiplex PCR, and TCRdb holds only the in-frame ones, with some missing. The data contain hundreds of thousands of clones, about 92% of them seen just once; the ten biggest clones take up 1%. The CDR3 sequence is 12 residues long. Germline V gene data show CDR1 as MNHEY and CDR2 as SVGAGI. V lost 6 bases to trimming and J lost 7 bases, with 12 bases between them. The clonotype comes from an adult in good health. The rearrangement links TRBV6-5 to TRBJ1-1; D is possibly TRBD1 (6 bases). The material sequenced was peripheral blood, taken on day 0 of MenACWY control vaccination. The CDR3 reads CASRRGGGEAFF. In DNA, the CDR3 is TGTGCCAGCAGGAGGGGGGGCGGTGAAGCTTTCTTT.